This T cell receptor beta chain is from a study of CD8 T cells in Susac syndrome. Reverse transcription of roughly 0.5 to 1 ug RNA was carried out with random hexamers. One entry per CDR3 protein, called by TCRdb with MiXCR from the immunoSEQ multiplex PCR reads. This table has about 150,000 distinct CDR3 sequences, approximately 94% appearing once. TCR beta sequencing covered blood CD8+ and CD4+ T cells. Treatment-naive patients with stable or active relapsing-remitting disease were the multiple sclerosis controls. This clonotype was seen only once. This TCR was sampled from a human donor with multiple sclerosis. Sequenced material: CD8+ T cells from PBMCs.

As DNA, the CDR3 is TGCAGTGCTAGGGTTCCGGGAAGCGCTTCTGGGGCCAACGTCCTGACTTTC. This encodes CSARVPGSASGANVLTF. The V and J genes are TRBV20-1 and TRBJ2-6; D may be TRBD2 (5 bases). V was clipped by 3 bases and J by 1 base, with 16 bases between them. Germline CDR1 and CDR2: DFQATT and SNEGSKA (reference sequence). The CDR3 runs to 17 residues.